This passage covers 4 T cell receptor beta chains from one sample sequenced in a study of T cells in Graves' hyperthyroidism and ophthalmopathy. Researchers took RNA transcripts and amplified the TCR beta CDR3 regions from them. Initially, a first-round RT-PCR of the TCR CDR3 employed the HTBI primer set. TCRdb analysed the multiplex PCR reads with MiXCR anew, one entry per CDR3 protein. The table lists roughly 750,000 distinct CDR3 sequences, about 17% of them singletons. Sequenced input: blood. All receptors derive from a man in his late teens or twenties with Graves' hyperthyroidism.

This clonotype was seen ten or more times. The chain is built from TRBV6-2 or TRBV6-3 and TRBJ2-1; D is uncertain. The CDR3 loop spans 13 amino acids. V lost 5 bases to trimming and J lost 10 bases, with 15 bases between them. Germline CDR1 reads MNHEY; CDR2 reads SVGEGT. The CDR3 sequence is CASSPNPLLEQFF. Here the CDR3 DNA reads TGTGCCAGCAGTCCCAACCCTTTACTGGAGCAGTTCTTC.

This clonotype appeared a few times. A much larger clone differs from this one at a single base, so this may be a read error. The rearrangement uses TRBV2 and TRBJ2-3; a possible D gene is TRBD2 (5 bases). Per the germline V gene, CDR1 is SNHLY and CDR2 is FYNNEI. This CDR3 region has 15 residues. The CDR3 DNA is TGTGCCAGCAGTGAAGGAAGCGGCAGCACAGATATGCAGTATTTT. Amino acid sequence: CASSEGSGSTDMQYF.

This clonotype was recorded a few times. The chain recombines TRBV6-2 or TRBV6-3 with TRBJ2-5, with 12 bases identical to TRBD2. Unmatched junction bases numbered 9, after V lost 3 bases and J lost 1 base. CDR1 is MNHEY, CDR2 SVGEGT, per germline. The CDR3 sequence is 18 residues long. CDR3 sequence: CASSYLAGGPYVQETQYF. CDR3 DNA: TGTGCCAGCAGTTATCTAGCGGGAGGGCCTTACGTCCAAGAGACCCAGTACTTC.

This clonotype was seen only a few times. The V call is TRBV28, the J call TRBJ2-6; 11 nucleotides align to TRBD2. CDR1 is MDHEN and CDR2 is SYDVKM in the germline V gene. The CDR3 loop spans 17 amino acids. Germline trimming cut 5 bases from V and 3 bases from J; bases unmatched to any gene: 6. CDR3 bases: TGTGCCAGCAGTGGTAGCGGGGGGGGCTTTGGGGCCAACGTCCTGACTTTC. Translation: CASSGSGGGFGANVLTF.